This is a list of T cell receptor beta chains from one sample in a study of T-cell memory formation after mild COVID-19. TCRdb processed the 5' RACE reads anew with MiXCR; each CDR3 protein has one entry. The table has 160,000 or so distinct CDR3 sequences, 25% to 40% seen once. The sample comprised PBMCs or a T cell subset sorted from them (not recorded which). The receptor source for this set is an adult woman who had mild COVID-19 (a few samples of this study predate the infection). Cell type and time point are not known. The CDR3 runs from the conserved cysteine through the conserved F or W. A D gene is named only where the DNA matches it firmly. The size entry is marked missing in some rows and otherwise reads once, few, many or a size class.

CDR3nt | CDR3aa | j_gene | v_gene | abundance | d_gene
TGTGCCATCAGGGGGGACACTTCTAACTATGGCTACACCTTC | CAIRGDTSNYGYTF | TRBJ1-2 | TRBV10-3 | - | -
TGCGCCAGCACTGAACAGGGCCTGGGGGGCACTGAAGCTTTCTTT | CASTEQGLGGTEAFF | TRBJ1-1 | TRBV5-1 | few | -
TGTGCCAGCAGCTTAGCCCACTTGGGACAGGGCCAAGAGACCCAGTACTTC | CASSLAHLGQGQETQYF | TRBJ2-5 | TRBV7-8 | - | TRBD1
TGCGCCAGCAGCCAAGAACGGGCCGAGCAGTACTTC | CASSQERAEQYF | TRBJ2-7 | TRBV4-1 | - | -
TGTGCCACCAATGAGGGGGTGAGGTTGTACACTGAAGCTTTCTTT | CATNEGVRLYTEAFF | TRBJ1-1 | TRBV7-9 | few | -
TGTGCCAGCAGCTTGGAAGCGGGGGACTGGAGGGGGGAGCTGTTTTTT | CASSLEAGDWRGELFF | TRBJ2-2 | TRBV5-8 | many | TRBD2
TGTGCCAGCAGCTCAGTCCGGGGGGGAGAGACCCAGTACTTC | CASSSVRGGETQYF | TRBJ2-5 | TRBV7-9 | - | TRBD2
TGTGCCAGCAGCCGAGGGACTAGCGGGGGGACTTACAATGAGCAGTTCTTC | CASSRGTSGGTYNEQFF | TRBJ2-1 | TRBV11-3 | few | TRBD2
TGTGCCAGCAGCCCCGGGGAGGGACAGGGAGTTTATGGCTACACCTTC | CASSPGEGQGVYGYTF | TRBJ1-2 | TRBV7-3 | once | TRBD1
TGTGCCAGCAGCTTGACGGTGGGAGATACGCAGTATTTT | CASSLTVGDTQYF | TRBJ2-3 | TRBV11-2 | - | -
TGTGCCAGCAGCTTACAGGGGTCGAGCTCCTACGAGCAGTACTTC | CASSLQGSSSYEQYF | TRBJ2-7 | TRBV7-3 | few | -
TGCGCCAGCAGCCCGGATTTTTATGGCTACACCTTC | CASSPDFYGYTF | TRBJ1-2 | TRBV5-1 | - | -
TGTGCCAGCAGCCTGGCGGGTACGAATAATGAGCAGTTCTTC | CASSLAGTNNEQFF | TRBJ2-1 | TRBV5-6 | - | -
TGTGCCAGCAGCCCGTCTACCACCGGGGAGCTGTTTTTT | CASSPSTTGELFF | TRBJ2-2 | TRBV7-2 | few | -
TGCGCCAGCAGCCAAGGACAGGGGGCATCAGATACGCAGTATTTT | CASSQGQGASDTQYF | TRBJ2-3 | TRBV5-1 | - | TRBD1
TGTGCCAGCAGTTACTCGACTAGCGGGAAGGAGACCCAGTACTTC | CASSYSTSGKETQYF | TRBJ2-5 | TRBV6-6 | few | TRBD2
TGTGCCAGCAGACCTGGGGGGGGGAGCTCCTACAATGAGCAGTTCTTC | CASRPGGGSSYNEQFF | TRBJ2-1 | TRBV25-1 | many | TRBD2
TGCAGTGGCGGATCCTCCTACGAGCAGTACTTC | CSGGSSYEQYF | TRBJ2-7 | TRBV20-1 | few | -
TGCAGTGCTAGAGATCGGTGGGGGACAGGGGTGGACACTGAAGCTTTCTTT | CSARDRWGTGVDTEAFF | TRBJ1-1 | TRBV20-1 | - | TRBD1
TGCAGCGTTGGTTACAGCCCCTACGAGCAGTACTTC | CSVGYSPYEQYF | TRBJ2-7 | TRBV29-1 | - | -
TGCGCCAGCAGCTTGGGAACTAGCCCCGATACGCAGTATTTT | CASSLGTSPDTQYF | TRBJ2-3 | TRBV5-1 | - | -
TGCAGCGTTGCACCCGGGGTTTACAATGAGCAGTTCTTC | CSVAPGVYNEQFF | TRBJ2-1 | TRBV29-1 | few | -
TGTGCCAGCAGCCCCGGGGACTCGCCTTACAATGAGCAGTTCTTC | CASSPGDSPYNEQFF | TRBJ2-1 | TRBV3-1 | - | -
TGTGCCAGCAGCCCCCCGGACGGCCCAATGATGGGCTACACCTTC | CASSPPDGPMMGYTF | TRBJ1-2 | TRBV7-9 | few | -
TGTGCCAGCAGCCTCCCGAGGGGCCGGGGCACTGAAGCTTTCTTT | CASSLPRGRGTEAFF | TRBJ1-1 | TRBV7-9 | few | -
TGTGCCACCGGGGAGGGTAGGACCTATGGCTACACCTTC | CATGEGRTYGYTF | TRBJ1-2 | TRBV7-9 | once | -
TGTGCCAGCAGCTTATCGGGGACTTCCTCGTGGCAAGAGACCCAGTACTTC | CASSLSGTSSWQETQYF | TRBJ2-5 | TRBV7-9 | - | -
TGTGCCAGTACCACTACCAGCGGGTACTCCTACAATGAGCAGTTCTTC | CASTTTSGYSYNEQFF | TRBJ2-1 | TRBV19 | - | -
TGTGCCATCGAGGGCTCCTACAATGAGCAGTTCTTC | CAIEGSYNEQFF | TRBJ2-1 | TRBV10-3 | few | -
TGTGCCTGGACTGTCTCGGACAGAATTATCACCTTC | CAWTVSDRIITF | TRBJ1-2 | TRBV30 | - | -
TGCGCCAGCAGCTTGGGGACAGAGTCGGAGACCCAGTACTTC | CASSLGTESETQYF | TRBJ2-5 | TRBV5-1 | many | -
TGTGCCAGCAGCTCCATGGGGGGAGGCACAGATACGCAGTATTTT | CASSSMGGGTDTQYF | TRBJ2-3 | TRBV7-8 | many | -
TGCGCCAGCAGCTTGGAGGTCGGGGGTAACATGAACACTGAAGCTTTCTTT | CASSLEVGGNMNTEAFF | TRBJ1-1 | TRBV5-1 | - | -
TGCAGCGTCCCAGCCGAAGAGAGAGGGGGTTTCTCCTACGAGCAGTACTTC | CSVPAEERGGFSYEQYF | TRBJ2-7 | TRBV29-1 | - | -
TGTGCCAGCAGCCCCGGGAGGGCGCATGGCTACACCTTC | CASSPGRAHGYTF | TRBJ1-2 | TRBV7-8 | few | -
TGTGCCAGCAGCTTAAGCGGGTGGGGGGGAAACACAGATACGCAGTATTTT | CASSLSGWGGNTDTQYF | TRBJ2-3 | TRBV7-3 | few | TRBD2
TGTGCCAGCAGCGGGGCCTGGGTAGATACGCAGTATTTT | CASSGAWVDTQYF | TRBJ2-3 | TRBV7-8 | - | -
TGCAGTGCTAGACCCGGACAGGACACCTGGGGGCAGTACTTC | CSARPGQDTWGQYF | TRBJ2-7 | TRBV20-1 | few | TRBD1
TGTGCCAGTAGCCAAGGACTTGAGCAGTACTTC | CASSQGLEQYF | TRBJ2-7 | TRBV19 | few | -
TGTGCCAGCAGTACGACAGCCTACGAGCAGTACTTC | CASSTTAYEQYF | TRBJ2-7 | TRBV6-5 | few | -
TGTGCCAGCTCACCCTGGGACAGGAACACTGAAGCTTTCTTT | CASSPWDRNTEAFF | TRBJ1-1 | TRBV18 | - | TRBD1
TGTGCCAGCAGCCCAACCGACAGCCTCAATCAGCCCCAGCATTTT | CASSPTDSLNQPQHF | TRBJ1-5 | TRBV9 | - | -
TGTGCCAGCAGGACAGGGCTGATCACTAGCACAGATACGCAGTATTTT | CASRTGLITSTDTQYF | TRBJ2-3 | TRBV6-5 | - | TRBD1
TGTGCCAGCCGGGAAGCGAACACCGGGGAGCTGTTTTTT | CASREANTGELFF | TRBJ2-2 | TRBV11-2 | - | -
TGCGCCAGCAGCCTCGGACAGGGGTGGCCGTATGAAAAACTGTTTTTT | CASSLGQGWPYEKLFF | TRBJ1-4 | TRBV5-1 | - | TRBD1
TGTGCCTGGAGAGGGACGGGTTCTTACGAGCAGTACTTC | CAWRGTGSYEQYF | TRBJ2-7 | TRBV30 | - | -
TGTGCCAGCAGCTCTAGCGGGGAGCCATACAATGAGCAGTTCTTC | CASSSSGEPYNEQFF | TRBJ2-1 | TRBV7-2 | many | TRBD2
TGCGCCAGCAGCTTGGGTCAGTCGGATGAGCAGTTCTTC | CASSLGQSDEQFF | TRBJ2-1 | TRBV5-1 | - | -
TGTGCCACCAGCAGAGCCCCCCCGGAGACCCAGTACTTC | CATSRAPPETQYF | TRBJ2-5 | TRBV15 | few | -
TGTGCCAGCAGCCGACAGGGGGATTCAGATACGCAGTATTTT | CASSRQGDSDTQYF | TRBJ2-3 | TRBV7-2 | few | TRBD1
TGTGCCAGCAGCTTACGCAGGGGTTATGAGCAGTTCTTC | CASSLRRGYEQFF | TRBJ2-1 | TRBV11-2 | few | -